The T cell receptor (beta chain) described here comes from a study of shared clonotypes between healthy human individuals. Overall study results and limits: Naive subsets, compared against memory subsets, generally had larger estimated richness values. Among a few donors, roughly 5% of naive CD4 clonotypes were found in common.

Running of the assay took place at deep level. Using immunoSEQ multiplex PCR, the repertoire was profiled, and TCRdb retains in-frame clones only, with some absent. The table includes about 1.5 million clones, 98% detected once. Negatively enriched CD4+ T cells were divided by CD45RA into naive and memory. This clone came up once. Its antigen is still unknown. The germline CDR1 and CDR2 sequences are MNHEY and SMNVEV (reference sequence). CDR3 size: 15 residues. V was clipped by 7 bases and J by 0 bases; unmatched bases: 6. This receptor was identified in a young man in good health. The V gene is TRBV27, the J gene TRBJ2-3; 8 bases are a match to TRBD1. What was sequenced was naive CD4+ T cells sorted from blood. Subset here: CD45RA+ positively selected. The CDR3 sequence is CASKGQGASTDTQYF. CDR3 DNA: TGTGCCAGCAAAGGTCAGGGGGCGAGCACAGATACGCAGTATTTT.